Shown below are 14 T cell receptor beta chains from a single sample sequenced in a study of OX40 agonist ivuxolimab in advanced cancers. Assay used: immunoSEQ multiplex PCR; TCRdb lists only in-frame clones, some missing. The sample holds fewer than 35,000 clones, around nine tenths seen once. This sample comprised CD4+ or CD8+ T cells sorted from blood, obtained in a trial of the OX40 agonist ivuxolimab. These receptors were collected from an adult with an advanced solid tumor such as melanoma, head and neck, liver or kidney cancer.

The chain carries TRBV6-1 and TRBJ1-4; no firm D call. The CDR3 runs to 12 residues. The ends were cut back, 8 bases at V and 5 bases at J, with 9 bases in the middle. The V gene's germline CDR1 is MNHNS and CDR2 SASEGT. In DNA, the CDR3 is TGTGCCAGCTTAGGACTGAATGAAAAACTGTTTTTT. It specifies CASLGLNEKLFF.

CDR3 sequence reads: CASSPPLGQGDYGYTF. Here the CDR3 DNA reads TGTGCCAGCTCACCACCGTTAGGACAGGGGGACTATGGCTACACCTTC. This sequence joins TRBV18 and TRBJ1-2, with 10 bases lining up with TRBD1. Germline values: CDR1 KGHSH, CDR2 LQKENI. The CDR3 has 16 amino acids. V shed 0 bases, J shed 3 bases, and the junction held 4 bases outside the gene matches.

This chain links TRBV5-6 with TRBJ2-4; tentatively, D is TRBD2 (5 bases). Trimming removed 0 bases at V and 10 bases at J, with 14 bases between. CDR3 size: 14 residues. Germline V gene data show CDR1 as SGHDT and CDR2 as YYEEEE. In nucleotides, the CDR3 is TGTGCCAGCAGCTTGGATGGTGCTAGCAGTATTCAGTACTTC. Amino acids: CASSLDGASSIQYF.

The chain carries TRBV6-1 and TRBJ2-3; D not resolved. V lost 2 bases and J 1 base, leaving 7 bases between the germline ends. The V gene's germline CDR1 is MNHNS and CDR2 SASEGT. The CDR3 covers 14 residues. The CDR3 sequence is CASSETRGTDTQYF. DNA of the CDR3: TGTGCCAGCAGTGAAACCCGGGGCACAGATACGCAGTATTTT.

The chain links TRBV28 to TRBJ1-5, with TRBD1 matching 7 bases. Trimming at V came to 6 bases and at J to 3 bases, leaving 5 bases not matched to a gene. From germline, CDR1 is MDHEN and CDR2 SYDVKM. The length of the CDR3 is 14 residues. In DNA, the CDR3 is TGTGCCAGCAGACAGGGACAGAACAATCAGCCCCAGCATTTT. It translates to CASRQGQNNQPQHF.

The genes are TRBV19 and TRBJ1-5; TRBD1 matches at 10 bases. Per the germline V gene, CDR1 is LNHDA and CDR2 is SQIVND (reference sequence). The CDR3 has 15 amino acids. Trimming took 4 bases from V and 9 from J; bases not matched to a gene: 9. The CDR3 sequence: CASSRGQGQGRPQHF. In nucleotides, the CDR3 is TGTGCCAGTAGTAGGGGACAGGGGCAGGGAAGGCCCCAGCATTTT. Complete variable domain (other parts from reference TRBV19 and TRBJ1-5): DGGITQSPKYLFRKEGQNVTLSCEQNLNHDAMYWYRQDPGQGLRLIYYSQIVNDFQKGDIAEGYSVSREKKESFPLTVTSAQKNPTAFYLCASSRGQGQGRPQHFGDGTRLSIL.

The chain joins TRBV2 to TRBJ2-5; 7 nucleotides align to TRBD2. This CDR3 spans 13 amino acids. Trimming took 7 bases from V and 4 from J; bases not matched to a gene: 6. Germline CDR1 SNHLY, CDR2 FYNNEI. This CDR3 reads CASMDGGRETQYF. As DNA, the CDR3 is TGTGCCAGCATGGACGGCGGGAGAGAGACCCAGTACTTC.

This chain joins TRBV6-5 and TRBJ2-5, with D maybe TRBD2 (6 bases). The CDR3 runs to 15 residues. The V gene's germline CDR1 is MNHEY and CDR2 SVGAGI. The V end lost 2 bases, the J end lost 4 bases, and 14 bases lay between the germline ends. CDR3 bases: TGTGCCAGCAGTTACCAGGGAGGCCCCTTAGAGACCCAGTACTTC. Protein sequence: CASSYQGGPLETQYF.

This chain connects TRBV29-1 to TRBJ1-5, with D possibly matching TRBD1 (6 bases). Germline assignment: CDR1 SQVTM and CDR2 ANQGSEA. The CDR3 is made up of 13 amino acids. Trimming shortened V by 7 bases and J by 5 bases, and 15 bases separated the two germline ends. As DNA, the CDR3 is TGCAGCGCCATACAGGGTCCCGATCAGCCCCAGCATTTT. Translating it yields CSAIQGPDQPQHF.

This clone was observed once. The chain recombines TRBV5-1 with TRBJ1-1, with TRBD1 matching 8 bases. V was clipped by 6 bases and J by 1 base; unmatched bases: 11. The CDR3 spans 16 residues. The germline gives CDR1 SGHRS, CDR2 YFSETQ. CDR3 residues: CASTPLGQAKNTEAFF. CDR3 bases: TGCGCCAGCACCCCCTTGGGACAGGCCAAGAACACTGAAGCTTTCTTT.

This sequence joins TRBV5-1 and TRBJ2-2; 11 nucleotides match TRBD1. The CDR3 contains 15 residues. The germline V gene has CDR1 SGHRS and CDR2 YFSETQ. V lost 3 bases, J lost 7 bases, and 5 bases stayed unmatched. DNA for the CDR3: TGCGCCAGCAGCTCGGACAGGGGGCGCATCGGGGAGCTGTTTTTT. Its protein product is CASSSDRGRIGELFF.

The CDR3 spells CASSESGSFSGNTIYF. CDR3 bases: TGCGCCAGCAGTGAGTCCGGCTCGTTCTCTGGAAACACCATATATTTT. J is TRBJ1-3 and V is TRBV10-1; D gene ambiguous. Trimming left V 0 bases short and J 0 bases short, with 9 bases between. CDR1 is WNHNN and CDR2 is SYGVQD in the germline V gene (reference sequence). This CDR3 is built from 16 residues.

This sequence joins TRBV10-1 and TRBJ2-3; D not certain. Trimming pared 6 bases from V and 7 bases from J, leaving 11 bases between. This CDR3 spans 12 amino acids. Germline CDR1 is WNHNN and CDR2 is SYGVQD (reference sequence). CDR3 DNA sequence: TGCGCCAGCAGCTCCCCGGAGAATACGCAGTATTTT. It translates to CASSSPENTQYF.

The genes are TRBV11-3 and TRBJ2-1, with D maybe TRBD1 (6 bases). The CDR3 runs 14 residues. The V gene's germline CDR1 is SGHNT and CDR2 YENEEA. V was clipped by 0 bases and J by 10 bases, with 13 bases between them. DNA for the CDR3: TGTGCCAGCAGCTTAGATCTAACAGGGCGCGAGCAGTTCTTC. Translation: CASSLDLTGREQFF. Full variable domain (remainder filled in from reference TRBV11-3 and TRBJ2-1): EAGVVQSPRYKIIEKKQPVAFWCNPISGHNTLYWYLQNLGQGPELLIRYENEEAVDDSQLPKDRFSAERLKGVDSTLKIQPAELGDSAVYLCASSLDLTGREQFFGPGTRLTVL.